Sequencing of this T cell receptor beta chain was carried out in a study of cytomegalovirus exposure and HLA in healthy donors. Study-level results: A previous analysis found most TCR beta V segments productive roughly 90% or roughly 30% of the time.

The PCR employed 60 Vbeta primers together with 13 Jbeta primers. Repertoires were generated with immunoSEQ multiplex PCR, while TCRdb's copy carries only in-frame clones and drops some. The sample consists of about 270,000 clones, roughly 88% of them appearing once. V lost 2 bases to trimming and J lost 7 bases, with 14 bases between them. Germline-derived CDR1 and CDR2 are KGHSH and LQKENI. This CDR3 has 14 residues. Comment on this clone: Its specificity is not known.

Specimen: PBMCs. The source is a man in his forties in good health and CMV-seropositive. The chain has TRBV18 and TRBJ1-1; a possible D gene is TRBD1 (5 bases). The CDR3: CASSPNGRTGEAFF. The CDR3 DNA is TGTGCCAGCTCACCAAACGGGAGAACAGGTGAAGCTTTCTTT. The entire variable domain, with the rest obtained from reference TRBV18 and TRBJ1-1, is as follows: NAGVMQNPRHLVRRRGQEARLRCSPMKGHSHVYWYRQLPEEGLKFMVYLQKENIIDESGMPKERFSAEFPKEGPSILRIQQVVRGDSAAYFCASSPNGRTGEAFFGQGTRLTVV.